This TCR beta chain was obtained from a study of T cell responses to AZD1222 COVID-19 vaccine. General observations from the study: Targeting of unmutated variant regions was reportedly seen in nearly half of spike-specific TCRs. When two AZD1222 doses had been given, Spike-specific TCR breadth and depth rose. Donors in the cohort were predominantly white British and more often female, and clonal diversity was possibly underestimated.

Notes on this clone: The antigen is not known.

Germline V gene data show CDR1 as SEHNR and CDR2 as FQNEAQ (reference sequence). Trimming cost V 3 bases and J 0 bases, with 9 bases left between them. This CDR3 is 15 amino acids long. Second-dose timings of about 4 or about 12 weeks were pooled. Data came from immunoSEQ multiplex PCR; TCRdb stores just in-frame clones and leaves some out. The sample includes more than 150,000 clones, approximately 94% seen only once; the top ten take around 1.6%. The origin of this receptor is an adult who received the AZD1222 COVID-19 vaccine. The chain employs TRBV7-9 and TRBJ1-3; D unresolved. The sample consisted of peripheral blood, taken 28 days after the second AZD1222 dose. CDR3 DNA: TGTGCCAGCAGCTTGGCACTAACCTCTGGAAACACCATATATTTT. Amino acids: CASSLALTSGNTIYF.